This is a list of T cell receptor beta chains from one sample in a study of blood T cell repertoires in COVID-19. The assay was immunoSEQ multiplex PCR, and TCRdb's table has in-frame clones only and misses some. The table lists around 50,000 clones, 90% of them singletons. The sequencing sample was made of peripheral blood. The receptors were gathered from a man in his 70s with acute or convalescent COVID-19. CDR3s include the opening cysteine and the closing phenylalanine or tryptophan. The D gene is left open where the match is weak. Size is omitted from some rows. Given values are once, few, many or a class for expanded clones.

D,V,size,J,DNA,CDR3
.,TRBV7-2,.,TRBJ2-1,TGTGCCAGCAGCTCTAACGGACAGCATTACAATGAGCAGTTCTTC,CASSSNGQHYNEQFF
.,TRBV28,.,TRBJ1-5,TGTGCCAGCAGTTGGGGGGTTCAGCCCCAGCATTTT,CASSWGVQPQHF
TRBD2,TRBV2,few,TRBJ2-7,TGTGCCAGCAGCTTCCTAGCGGTGAATCCCTACGAGCAGTACTTC,CASSFLAVNPYEQYF
TRBD1,TRBV13,.,TRBJ1-2,TGTGCCAGCAGCCAACGGACAGGGGATTATGGCTACACCTTC,CASSQRTGDYGYTF
.,TRBV28,.,TRBJ2-1,TGTGCCAGCAGTTTCGCGGGGAGCTCCTACAATGAGCAGTTCTTC,CASSFAGSSYNEQFF
TRBD1,TRBV5-4,few,TRBJ1-2,TGTGCCAGCAGCTCAGGACAGGGGAACTATGGCTACACCTTC,CASSSGQGNYGYTF
.,TRBV6-5,few,TRBJ1-6,TGTGCCAGCAGTTACTCTTTAGAGTCACCCCTCCACTTT,CASSYSLESPLHF
TRBD1,TRBV2,once,TRBJ1-1,TGTGCCAGCGGACGGACAGGGTTCAGCGCTGAAGCTTTCTTT,CASGRTGFSAEAFF
.,TRBV27,.,TRBJ2-7,TGTGCCAGCAGTTTATCAGTGAACAGGGTCTACGAGCAGTACTTC,CASSLSVNRVYEQYF
TRBD1,TRBV30,.,TRBJ1-2,TGTGCCTGGGGGACAGGGGGAAACTATGGCTACACCTTC,CAWGTGGNYGYTF
TRBD1,TRBV28,.,TRBJ1-2,TGTGCCAGCAGTTCCCCGGGACAGGGGTCCCACTATGGCTACACCTTC,CASSSPGQGSHYGYTF
TRBD1,TRBV2,.,TRBJ2-5,TGTGCCAGCAGCGGGGACAGACAAGAGACCCAGTACTTC,CASSGDRQETQYF
.,TRBV30,.,TRBJ1-1,TGTGCCTGGAGTGTAAAGGACTCGAACACTGAAGCTTTCTTT,CAWSVKDSNTEAFF